Given below is one T cell receptor beta chain in context. Its specificity is not known. Treatment of patients with chemo-refractory metastatic non-small-cell lung cancer consisted of focal radiation plus CTLA-4 blockade with ipilimumab. The data originate from a study of radiotherapy plus CTLA-4 blockade in lung cancer. Study information: Objective responses arose in approximately 17% of patients, and roughly 31% experienced disease control.

Method: immunoSEQ multiplex PCR; TCRdb's copy keeps in-frame clones and lacks some. The table has about 120,000 clones, about 87% seen once. Study observations and caveats: Early blood T cell clone changes and increased post-radiation serum interferon-beta were reportedly the strongest response predictors. TCR clones originating in tumors grew in number in blood after radiotherapy plus ipilimumab.

CDR1 and CDR2 from the germline V gene are MRHNA and SNTAGT. With 4 bases clipped from V and 4 bases from J, the junction kept 8 bases outside the gene matches. The CDR3 consists of 15 residues. The clonotype originates from a human donor with non-small cell lung cancer that progressed on radiotherapy plus ipilimumab. The chain combines TRBV6-4 with TRBJ2-3, with TRBD1 matching 7 bases. Here the sequenced sample was peripheral blood, taken from a patient treated with radiotherapy plus ipilimumab. The CDR3 DNA is TGTGCCAGCAGTGCTAACAGGGGCATAGCAGATACGCAGTATTTT. It is translated as CASSANRGIADTQYF.